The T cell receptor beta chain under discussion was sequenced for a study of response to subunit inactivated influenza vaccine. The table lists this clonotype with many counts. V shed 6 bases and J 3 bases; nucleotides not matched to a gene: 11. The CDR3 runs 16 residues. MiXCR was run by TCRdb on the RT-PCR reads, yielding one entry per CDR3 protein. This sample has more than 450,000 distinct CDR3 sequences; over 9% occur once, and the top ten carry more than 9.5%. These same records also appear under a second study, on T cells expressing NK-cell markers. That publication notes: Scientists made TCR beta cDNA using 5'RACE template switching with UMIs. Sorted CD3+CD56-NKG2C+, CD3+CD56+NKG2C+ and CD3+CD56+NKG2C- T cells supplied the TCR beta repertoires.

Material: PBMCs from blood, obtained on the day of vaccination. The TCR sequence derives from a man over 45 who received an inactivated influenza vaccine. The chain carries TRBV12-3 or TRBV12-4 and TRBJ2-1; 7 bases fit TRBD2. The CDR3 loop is CASSPGGVTYYNEQFF. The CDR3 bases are TGTGCCAGCAGCCCTGGGGGGGTTACCTACTACAATGAGCAGTTCTTC.